This T cell receptor (beta chain) came from a study of blood T cell repertoires in COVID-19. The overall study: Material from acute and convalescent COVID-19 was sourced from the United States, Italy and Spain. T cells, B-cell-depleted T cells, or PBMCs supplied cDNA or gDNA.

Per the study methods: The authors estimated nucleated cell counts from reference gene primer amplification. TCRdb's copy holds only in-frame clones and misses some; the assay was immunoSEQ multiplex PCR. The V and J calls and the clone size are those of that table, but D and trimming were determined from the DNA. The table shows 270,000 or so clones, with 86% occurring only once. The origin of this receptor is a woman in her 30s with active or convalescent COVID-19. The sample was peripheral blood.

The CDR3 nucleotides are TGTGCCAGCAGCCGCCGGGATAAACGCAATGAGCAGTTCTTC. Translated: CASSRRDKRNEQFF. The genes are TRBV7-3 and TRBJ2-1, with D perhaps TRBD2 (5 bases). Germline CDR1 and CDR2: SGHTA and FQGTGA. Between the trimmed V and J ends, which lost 5 bases and 6 bases, there was a span of 14 bases. The CDR3 runs 14 residues.